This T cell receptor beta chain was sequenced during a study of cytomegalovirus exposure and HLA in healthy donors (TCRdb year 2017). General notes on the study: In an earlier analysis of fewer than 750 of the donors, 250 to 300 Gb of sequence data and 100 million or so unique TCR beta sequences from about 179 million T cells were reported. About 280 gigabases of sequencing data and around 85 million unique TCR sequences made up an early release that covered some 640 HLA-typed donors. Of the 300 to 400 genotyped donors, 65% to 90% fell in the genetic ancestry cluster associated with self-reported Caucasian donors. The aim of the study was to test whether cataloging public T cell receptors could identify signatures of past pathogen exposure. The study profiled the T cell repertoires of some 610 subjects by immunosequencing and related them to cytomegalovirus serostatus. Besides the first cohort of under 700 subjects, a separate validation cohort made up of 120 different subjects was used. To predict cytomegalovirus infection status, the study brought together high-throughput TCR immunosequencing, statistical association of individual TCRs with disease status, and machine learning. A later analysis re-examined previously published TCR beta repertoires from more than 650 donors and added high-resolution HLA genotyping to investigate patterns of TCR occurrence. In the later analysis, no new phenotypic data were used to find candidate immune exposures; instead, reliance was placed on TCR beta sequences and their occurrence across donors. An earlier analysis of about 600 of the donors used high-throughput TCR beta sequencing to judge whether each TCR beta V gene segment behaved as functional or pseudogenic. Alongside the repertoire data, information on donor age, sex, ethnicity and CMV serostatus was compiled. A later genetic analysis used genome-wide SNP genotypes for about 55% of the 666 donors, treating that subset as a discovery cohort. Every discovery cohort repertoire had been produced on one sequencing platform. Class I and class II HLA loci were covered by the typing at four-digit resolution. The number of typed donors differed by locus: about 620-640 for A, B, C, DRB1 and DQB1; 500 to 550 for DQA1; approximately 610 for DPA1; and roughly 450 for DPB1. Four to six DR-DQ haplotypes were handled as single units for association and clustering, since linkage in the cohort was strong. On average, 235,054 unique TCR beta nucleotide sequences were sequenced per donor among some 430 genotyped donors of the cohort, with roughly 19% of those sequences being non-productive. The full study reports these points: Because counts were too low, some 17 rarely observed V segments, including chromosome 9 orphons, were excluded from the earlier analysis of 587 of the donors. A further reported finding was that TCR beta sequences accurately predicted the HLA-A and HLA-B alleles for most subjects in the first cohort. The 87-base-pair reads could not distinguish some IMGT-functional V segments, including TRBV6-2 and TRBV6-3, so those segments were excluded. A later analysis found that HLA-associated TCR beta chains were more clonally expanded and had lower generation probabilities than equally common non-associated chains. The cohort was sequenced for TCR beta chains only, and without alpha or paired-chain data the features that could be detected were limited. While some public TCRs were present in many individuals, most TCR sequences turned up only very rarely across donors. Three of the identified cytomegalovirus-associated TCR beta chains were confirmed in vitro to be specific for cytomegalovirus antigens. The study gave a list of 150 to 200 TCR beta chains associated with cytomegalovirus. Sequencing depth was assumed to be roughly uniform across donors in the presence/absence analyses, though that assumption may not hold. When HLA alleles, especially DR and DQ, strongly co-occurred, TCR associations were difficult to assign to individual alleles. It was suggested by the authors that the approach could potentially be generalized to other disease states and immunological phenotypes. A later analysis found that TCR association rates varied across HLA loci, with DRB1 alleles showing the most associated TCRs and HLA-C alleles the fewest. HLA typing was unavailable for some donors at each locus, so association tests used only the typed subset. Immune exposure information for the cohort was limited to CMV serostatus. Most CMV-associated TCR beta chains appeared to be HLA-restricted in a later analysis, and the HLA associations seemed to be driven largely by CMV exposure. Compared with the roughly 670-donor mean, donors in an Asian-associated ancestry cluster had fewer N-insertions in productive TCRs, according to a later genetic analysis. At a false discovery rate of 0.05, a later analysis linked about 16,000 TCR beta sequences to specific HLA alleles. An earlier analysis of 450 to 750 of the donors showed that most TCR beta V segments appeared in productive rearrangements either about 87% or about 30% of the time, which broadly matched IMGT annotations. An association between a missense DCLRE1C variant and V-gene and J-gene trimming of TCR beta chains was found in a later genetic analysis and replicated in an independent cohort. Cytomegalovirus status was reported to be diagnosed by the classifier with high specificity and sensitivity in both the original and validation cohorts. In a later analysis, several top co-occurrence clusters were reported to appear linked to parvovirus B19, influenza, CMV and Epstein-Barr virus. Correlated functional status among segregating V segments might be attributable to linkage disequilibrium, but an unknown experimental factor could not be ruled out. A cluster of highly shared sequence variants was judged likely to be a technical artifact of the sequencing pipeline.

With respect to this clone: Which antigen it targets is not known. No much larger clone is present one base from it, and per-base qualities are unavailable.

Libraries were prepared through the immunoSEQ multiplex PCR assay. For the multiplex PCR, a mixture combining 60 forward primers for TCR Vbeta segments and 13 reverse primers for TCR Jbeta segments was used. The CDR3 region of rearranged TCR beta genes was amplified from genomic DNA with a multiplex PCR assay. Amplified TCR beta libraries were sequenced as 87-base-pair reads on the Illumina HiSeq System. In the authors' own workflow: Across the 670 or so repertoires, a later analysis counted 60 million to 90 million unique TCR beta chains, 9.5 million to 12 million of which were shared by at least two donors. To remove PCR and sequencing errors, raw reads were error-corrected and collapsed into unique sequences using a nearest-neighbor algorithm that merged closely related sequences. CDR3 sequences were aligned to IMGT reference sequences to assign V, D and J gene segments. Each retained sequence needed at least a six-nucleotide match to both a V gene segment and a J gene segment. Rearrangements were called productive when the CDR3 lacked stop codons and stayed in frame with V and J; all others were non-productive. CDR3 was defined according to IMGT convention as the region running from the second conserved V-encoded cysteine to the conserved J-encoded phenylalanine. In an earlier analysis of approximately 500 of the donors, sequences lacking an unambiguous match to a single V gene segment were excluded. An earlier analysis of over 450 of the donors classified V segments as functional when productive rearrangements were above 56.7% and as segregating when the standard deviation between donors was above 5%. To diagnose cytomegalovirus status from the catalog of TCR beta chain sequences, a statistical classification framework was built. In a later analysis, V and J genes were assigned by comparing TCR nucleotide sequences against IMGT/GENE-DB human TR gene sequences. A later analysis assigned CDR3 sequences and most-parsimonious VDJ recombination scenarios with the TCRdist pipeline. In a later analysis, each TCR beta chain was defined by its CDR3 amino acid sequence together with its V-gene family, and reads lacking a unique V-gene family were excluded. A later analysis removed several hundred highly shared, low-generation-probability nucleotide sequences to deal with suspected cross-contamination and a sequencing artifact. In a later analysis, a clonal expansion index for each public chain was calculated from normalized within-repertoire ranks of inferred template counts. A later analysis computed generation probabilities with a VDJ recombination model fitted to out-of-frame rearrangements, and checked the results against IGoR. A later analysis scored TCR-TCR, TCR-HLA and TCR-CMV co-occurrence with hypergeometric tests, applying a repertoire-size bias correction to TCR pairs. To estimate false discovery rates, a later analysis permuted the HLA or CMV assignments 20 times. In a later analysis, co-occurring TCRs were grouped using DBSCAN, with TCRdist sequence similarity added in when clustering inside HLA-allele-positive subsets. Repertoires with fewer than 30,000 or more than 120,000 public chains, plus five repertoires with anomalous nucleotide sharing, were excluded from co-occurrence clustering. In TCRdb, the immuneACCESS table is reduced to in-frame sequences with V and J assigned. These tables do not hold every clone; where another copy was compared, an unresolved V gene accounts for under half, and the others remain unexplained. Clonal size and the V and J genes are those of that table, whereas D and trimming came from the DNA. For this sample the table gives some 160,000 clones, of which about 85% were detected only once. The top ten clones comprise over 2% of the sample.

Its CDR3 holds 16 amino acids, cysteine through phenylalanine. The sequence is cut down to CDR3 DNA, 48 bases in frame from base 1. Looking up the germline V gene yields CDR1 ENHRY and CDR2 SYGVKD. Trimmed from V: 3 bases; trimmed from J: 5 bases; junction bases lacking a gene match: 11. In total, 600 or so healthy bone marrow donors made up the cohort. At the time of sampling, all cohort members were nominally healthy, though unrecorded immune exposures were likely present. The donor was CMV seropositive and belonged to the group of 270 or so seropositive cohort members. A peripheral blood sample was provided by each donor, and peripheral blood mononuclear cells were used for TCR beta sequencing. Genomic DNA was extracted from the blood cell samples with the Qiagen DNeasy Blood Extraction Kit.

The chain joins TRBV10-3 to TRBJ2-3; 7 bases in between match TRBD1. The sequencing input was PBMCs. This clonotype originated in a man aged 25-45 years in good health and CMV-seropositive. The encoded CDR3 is CAISESGQARGDTQYF. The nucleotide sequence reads TGTGCCATCAGTGAATCAGGACAGGCTAGGGGAGATACGCAGTATTTT.